This T cell receptor beta chain was observed in a study of beta chain features in type 1 diabetes (dated by TCRdb to 2016 to 2019). Concerning the study at large: Mean age, gender distribution, total cell number and subset yield did not differ between patients and healthy donors. A total of roughly 100 million sorted cells were examined across all samples, and the number of cells per subset was strongly correlated with RNA yield. The study compared the TCRB repertoires of sorted circulating CD4+ T cell subsets in recently diagnosed type 1 diabetes patients with those in matched healthy donors. Whereas all 30 or so donors provided naive and central memory subsets, regulatory and stem cell-like memory subsets were isolated from just 8 patients and roughly eight healthy donors.

This clone was seen once. The antigen it recognizes is unknown. The record has no base qualities; no much larger clone is one base away. The entire amount of isolated RNA was reverse transcribed using the High Capacity cDNA Reverse Transcription Kit, so the sequenced TCRB transcripts were expressed ones. Deep immunoSEQ sequencing was applied to naive, central memory and regulatory T cell samples, giving an average of roughly 3.5 million total reads per sample. Sorted cells were lysed in RLT buffer and RNA was extracted with DNase-treated RNeasy Micro or Mini kits, depending on cell number. Each cell subset was processed on its own to prevent cross-contamination, while patient and healthy donor samples were processed together. The immunoSEQ multiplex PCR was used to amplify TCRB sequences from cDNA, yielding 87-bp fragments that span the CDR3 region. Sequencing of the amplicons was performed on the Illumina HiSeq platform. The published analysis was carried out like this. PCR bias was corrected computationally using synthetic template baselines, and reads within Hamming distance 2 were collapsed, with unmergeable singletons discarded. Reads were aligned to IMGT to assign V, D and J genes, CDR3 length, and insertions or deletions at six rearrangement sites. Within each subset, clonotype counts were normalized to sorted cell number, and only after that were true diversity and Gini coefficients computed with the tcR R package. The overlap coefficient, calculated on TCRB nucleotide sequences, was used to measure repertoire sharing. As a proxy for the pre-selection repertoire, out-of-frame TCRB sequences from naive cells were analyzed. TCRdb mirrors the immuneACCESS table, restricted to in-frame sequences. Some clones are absent from its copies; in checked studies, under half trace to an unresolved V gene, and the reason for the others is unknown. V and J calls and clone size are copied from that table; D and trimming were computed from the DNA. A total of 300,000 to 450,000 clones appear in this sample, 10% to 15% of them only once. The top ten clones comprise about 0.017% of the sample.

Trimming takes 1 base off V and 7 bases off J; junction bases not matched to a gene: 3. Reading from cysteine to phenylalanine, the CDR3 counts 12 amino acids. Just CDR3 DNA is preserved here, 36 bases in frame from base 1. Taken from the germline V gene (reference sequence), the CDR1 and CDR2 loops are GTSNPN and SVGIG. Each donor gave one peripheral blood draw, averaging roughly 120 mL, which was collected into heparinised tubes. A BD FACSAria II and a panel including CD45RO, CCR7, CD25, CD127, CD95 and CD27 were used to sort naive, central memory, regulatory and stem cell-like memory CD4+ T cells. Every sorted population had a purity above 98%. PBMCs were separated immediately by Lymphoprep density gradient centrifugation and were stained directly, without being cultured. To minimize batch effects, samples were stained and sorted in pairs, one healthy donor with one patient per experiment. What the study reported, not specific to this receptor: Shorter templates might have been favored by PCR, but patient and control samples were amplified and corrected together, so both groups would have been affected equally by any skew. Because the HLA sub-analyses included only small numbers of individuals, any influence of HLA type on TCRB rearrangement was left unresolved. At VDJ recombination sites, patients with type 1 diabetes made fewer insertions and deleted more nucleotides, a pattern implying thymic rearrangement abnormalities. Naive, central memory and regulatory TCRB repertoires appeared more similar among patients than among healthy donors. A moderate but significant shortening of TCRB CDR3 length was observed in type 1 diabetes patients in all four CD4+ subsets. Sequencing cDNA rather than genomic DNA could over-represent highly expressing activated cells, although activation and CD3 levels did not differ between groups.

The sequence came from a man aged 18 to 35 in good health. Sequences were obtained from naive CD4+ T cells from blood. Read against the paper, the sample's cell subset or site label means: true naive CD4+ T cells. This sequence uses TRBV30 and TRBJ2-7; 8 bases in the junction line up with TRBD2. The CDR3 sequence is CAWSAGGPEQYF. The DNA sequence is as follows: TGTGCCTGGAGTGCGGGGGGGCCTGAGCAGTACTTC. The CDR3 plus the reference TRBV30 and TRBJ2-7 genes for the other parts give the full variable domain: SQTIHQWPATLVQPVGSPLSLECTVEGTSNPNLYWYRQAAGRGLQLLFYSVGIGQISSEVPQNLSASRPQDRQFILSSKKLLLSDSGFYLCAWSAGGPEQYFGPGTRLTVT.